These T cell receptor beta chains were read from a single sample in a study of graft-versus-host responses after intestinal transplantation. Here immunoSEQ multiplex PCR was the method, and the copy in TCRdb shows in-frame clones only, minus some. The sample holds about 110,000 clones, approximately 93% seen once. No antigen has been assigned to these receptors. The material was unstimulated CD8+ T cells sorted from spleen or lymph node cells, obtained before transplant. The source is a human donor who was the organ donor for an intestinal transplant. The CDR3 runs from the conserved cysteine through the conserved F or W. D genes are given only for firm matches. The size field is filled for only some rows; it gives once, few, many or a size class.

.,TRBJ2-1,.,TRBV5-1,TGCGCCAGCAGCTTGGGTCTAGTCCAAAATGAGCAGTTCTTC,CASSLGLVQNEQFF
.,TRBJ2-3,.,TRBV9,TGTGCCAGCAGCGTAGAGGGCTCCACAGATACGCAGTATTTT,CASSVEGSTDTQYF
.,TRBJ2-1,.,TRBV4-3,TGCGCCAGCAGCCCGACGGCCGGAGGGTGGGGACCTACGGGCTACAATGAGCAGTTCTTC,CASSPTAGGWGPTGYNEQFF
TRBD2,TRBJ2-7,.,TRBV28,TGTGCCAGCAGTTTCCCGGAGGGAGGGGACCACGAGCAGTACTTC,CASSFPEGGDHEQYF
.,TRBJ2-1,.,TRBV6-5,TGTGCCAGCAGTTACTCGAGGCGGGTCAATGAGCAGTTCTTC,CASSYSRRVNEQFF
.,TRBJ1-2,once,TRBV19,TGTGCCAGTAGTGCCCACTATGGCTACACCTTC,CASSAHYGYTF
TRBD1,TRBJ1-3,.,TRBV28,TGTGCCAGCAGAGGGACAGGGGGAAACACCATATATTTT,CASRGTGGNTIYF
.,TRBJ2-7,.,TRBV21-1,TGTGCCAGCAATAAAGGGGACAGGGCCGAGCAGTACTTC,CASNKGDRAEQYF
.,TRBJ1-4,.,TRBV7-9,TGTGCCAGCAGCGTCCAGAAGGGCTGGTATAATGAAAAACTGTTTTTT,CASSVQKGWYNEKLFF
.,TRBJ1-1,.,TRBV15,TGTGCCACCAGCAGAGTCAAGAACACTGAAGCTTTCTTT,CATSRVKNTEAFF
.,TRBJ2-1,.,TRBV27,TGTGCCAGCAGTTACGGGGGGCTCTACAATGAGCAGTTCTTC,CASSYGGLYNEQFF
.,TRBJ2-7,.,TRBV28,TGTGCCAGCAGTTTGTACGACAGGAGCCCCTACGAGCAGTACTTC,CASSLYDRSPYEQYF
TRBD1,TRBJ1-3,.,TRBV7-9,TGTGCCAGCAGCCCGGCTTCGGGACAGAAAGCTGGAAACACCATATATTTT,CASSPASGQKAGNTIYF
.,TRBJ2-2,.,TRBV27,TGTGCCAGCAGTCCTGGCGGGGAGCTGTTTTTT,CASSPGGELFF
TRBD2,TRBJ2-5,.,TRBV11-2,TGTGCCAGCAGCCAACCCGGGACTAGCGGGAGGGCGGCCCAGTACTTC,CASSQPGTSGRAAQYF
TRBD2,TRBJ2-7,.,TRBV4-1,TGCGCCAGCAGCCAAGAACAGCGGGAGGCCTCCTACGAGCAGTACTTC,CASSQEQREASYEQYF
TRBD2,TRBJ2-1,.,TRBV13,TGTGCCAGCAGCCGGACTAGCGGTGACAATGAGCAGTTCTTC,CASSRTSGDNEQFF
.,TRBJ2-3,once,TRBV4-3,TGCGCCAGCAGCCAAGTGCGCGACCTCGGTACGCAGTATTTT,CASSQVRDLGTQYF
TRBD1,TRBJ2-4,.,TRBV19,TGTGCCACTGGCCCCTGGGACAGCAAAAACATTCAGTACTTC,CATGPWDSKNIQYF
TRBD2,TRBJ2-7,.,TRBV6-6,TGTGCCAGCAGTTACTCGGGAGGGTCCTACGAGCAGTACTTC,CASSYSGGSYEQYF
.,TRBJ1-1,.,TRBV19,TGTGCCAGTAGTATTCTCGGGGGAACTGAAGCTTTCTTT,CASSILGGTEAFF
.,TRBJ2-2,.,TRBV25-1,TGTGCCAGCAGTGAATATATAGCCGGGGAGCTGTTTTTT,CASSEYIAGELFF
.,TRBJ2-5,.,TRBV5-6,TGTGCCAGCAGCGAGGGAACAGACAGAATAATTCAAGAGACCCAGTACTTC,CASSEGTDRIIQETQYF
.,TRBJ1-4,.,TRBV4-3,TGCGCCAGCAGCTCCCGGGACACAACTAATGAAAAACTGTTTTTT,CASSSRDTTNEKLFF
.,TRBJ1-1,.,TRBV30,TGTGCCTGGACCCCCGACAGCACTGAAGCTTTCTTT,CAWTPDSTEAFF
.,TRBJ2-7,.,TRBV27,TGTGCCAGCAGTTTGTGGGGGCCCCCCTACGAGCAGTACTTC,CASSLWGPPYEQYF
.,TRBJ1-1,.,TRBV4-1,TGCGCCAGCAGCCAGGCCATGGGGCGGGGGGACACTGAAGCTTTCTTT,CASSQAMGRGDTEAFF
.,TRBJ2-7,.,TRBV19,TGTGCCAGTAGTCAGGGGAGGGAGCAGTACTTC,CASSQGREQYF
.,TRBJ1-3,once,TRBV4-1,TGCGCCAGCAGCAAAGGTCGTTTGGGCAACACCATATATTTT,CASSKGRLGNTIYF
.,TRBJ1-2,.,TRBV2,TGTGCCAGCAGTGAGGGGTCTCTTTTAGGCTACACCTTC,CASSEGSLLGYTF
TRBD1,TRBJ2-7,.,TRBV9,TGTGCCAGCAGCGTAGGGACAGGGGGAGGCTACGAGCAGTACTTC,CASSVGTGGGYEQYF
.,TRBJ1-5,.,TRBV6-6,TGTGCCAGCAGTTTTCCCGAAGAAGCTAACTATATTGCCCAGCATTTT,CASSFPEEANYIAQHF
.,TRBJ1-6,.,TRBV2,TGTGCCAGCAGTGAAACGAGGGGAGACTATAATTCACCCCTCCACTTT,CASSETRGDYNSPLHF
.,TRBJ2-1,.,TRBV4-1,TGCGCCAGCAGCCAACGGGCAGGGGTAAATGAGCAGTTCTTC,CASSQRAGVNEQFF
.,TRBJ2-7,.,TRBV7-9,TGTGCTACGCTTCCACTTCAGGGGACCCTCTCCGAGCAGTACTTC,CATLPLQGTLSEQYF
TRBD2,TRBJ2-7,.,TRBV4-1,TGCGCCAGCAGCCAAGGCTGGGGGGGCTACGAGCAGTACTTC,CASSQGWGGYEQYF
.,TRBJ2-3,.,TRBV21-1,TGTGCCAGCAGCAACGGGACTAGCGTGGCCACAGATACGCAGTATTTT,CASSNGTSVATDTQYF
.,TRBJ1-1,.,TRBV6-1,TGTGCCAGCACTCACAGGAATGAAGCTTTCTTT,CASTHRNEAFF
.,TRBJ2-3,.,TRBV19,TGTGCCAGTCAACAGGCAAACACAGATACGCAGTATTTT,CASQQANTDTQYF
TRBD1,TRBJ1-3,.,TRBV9,TGTGCCAGCAGCGAGCGGACCGGGACAGGGGCTGGAAACACCATATATTTT,CASSERTGTGAGNTIYF